This TCR beta chain was identified in a study of OX40 agonist ivuxolimab in advanced cancers. At the level of the study: Prior therapy, whether anti-PD-1, anti-PD-L1 or anti-CTLA-4, was allowed, and less than 45% had some.

TCRdb's copy holds only in-frame clones and misses some; the assay was immunoSEQ multiplex PCR. The repertoire holds roughly 84,000 clones, about 85% seen once, with more than 3.5% in the top ten. This clone was detected only once. Germline CDR1 SGDLS, CDR2 YYNGEE. Trimming stripped 4 bases from V and 7 bases from J, with 14 bases between. This CDR3 has 13 residues. The receptor was derived from an adult with an advanced solid tumor such as melanoma, head and neck, liver or kidney cancer. The starting material was CD4+ or CD8+ T cells sorted from blood, obtained in a trial of the OX40 agonist ivuxolimab. V and J are TRBV9 and TRBJ1-2; D not certain. Here the CDR3 DNA reads TGTGCCAGCAGCTCCTTGGAGGGAAGTGGCTACACCTTC. Translating it yields CASSSLEGSGYTF.